Sequencing of this T cell receptor (beta chain) was carried out in a study of radiotherapy plus CTLA-4 blockade in lung cancer. In the study overall: With less than 40% of patients having disease control, objective responses were seen in less than 20%. Whole-study results and caveats: The best prediction of response reportedly came from early blood T cell clone dynamics, with interferon-beta. Clones derived from tumor TCRs expanded in blood after radiotherapy plus ipilimumab.

Generated by immunoSEQ multiplex PCR, the TCRdb table keeps only in-frame clones and is missing some. The table lists 55,000 to 80,000 clones, around 86% of them singletons. Chemo-refractory metastatic non-small-cell lung cancer patients underwent focal radiation alongside CTLA-4 blockade with ipilimumab. This clone occurred once. Its antigen remains unidentified. The V gene end was trimmed by 5 bases and the J gene end by 10 bases; junction bases not matched to a gene: 2. The CDR3 has 13 residues. In germline, CDR1 is MNHEY, CDR2 SMNVEV (reference sequence). The material sequenced was peripheral blood, taken from a patient treated with radiotherapy plus ipilimumab. The clonotype comes from a human donor with non-small cell lung cancer that progressed on radiotherapy plus ipilimumab. V is TRBV27 and J is TRBJ2-1, with 13 bases fitting TRBD2. CDR3 amino acids: CASSPGLAGEQFF. CDR3 nucleotide sequence: TGTGCCAGCAGTCCGGGACTAGCGGGGGAGCAGTTCTTC.